These 30 T cell receptor beta chains share one sample of origin, sequenced in a study of CD8 T cells in Susac syndrome. It was with random hexamers that 0.5 to 1 ug RNA was reverse transcribed. TCRdb passed the immunoSEQ multiplex PCR reads through MiXCR, listing each CDR3 protein once. This repertoire shows about 440,000 distinct CDR3 sequences, 85% to 90% found once; its top ten account for approximately 0.12%. Material: CD8+ T cells from PBMCs. All receptors derive from a human donor with multiple sclerosis.

The genes are TRBV30 and TRBJ2-3; D gene ambiguous. Trimming pared 3 bases from V and 0 bases from J, leaving 10 bases between. The CDR3 covers 14 residues. Germline V gene sequence: CDR1 GTSNPN, CDR2 SVGIG (reference sequence). This chain's CDR3 is CAWSAVVSTDTQYF. The CDR3 DNA sequence: TGTGCCTGGAGCGCGGTTGTTAGCACAGATACGCAGTATTTT.

The V gene is TRBV20-1, the J gene TRBJ1-5; 11 positions agree with TRBD1. The CDR3 consists of 14 residues. Germline CDR1 is DFQATT and CDR2 is SNEGSKA (reference sequence). V shed 6 bases, J shed 6 bases, and the junction held 7 bases outside the gene matches. The CDR3 loop reads CSAERGQGGQPQHF. The CDR3 bases are TGCAGTGCCGAGAGGGGACAGGGGGGTCAGCCCCAGCATTTT.

The chain employs TRBV4-1 and TRBJ2-7; D may correspond to TRBD1 or TRBD2 (5 bases each). The CDR3 contains 16 residues. Germline assignment: CDR1 MGHRA and CDR2 YSYEKL. V was pared by 3 bases and J by 3 bases, with 18 bases between. The CDR3 here is CASSQVSRRGVYEQYF. The CDR3 nucleotides read TGCGCCAGCAGCCAGGTTTCAAGGAGAGGGGTCTACGAGCAGTACTTC.

About this clonotype itself: The junction and the germline gene differ at one end; a read error may be behind it. This chain links TRBV27 with TRBJ1-2; no clear D gene. CDR1 is MNHEY and CDR2 is SMNVEV in the germline V gene (reference sequence). The length of the CDR3 is 13 residues. CDR3 residues: CASSLSVNYGHTF. CDR3 DNA: TGTGCCAGCAGTTTATCGGTTAACTATGGCCACACCTTC.

The gene calls are TRBV30 and TRBJ1-1; no firm D call. This CDR3 is built from 13 residues. The germline V gene encodes CDR1 GTSNPN and CDR2 SVGIG (reference sequence). Between the trimmed V and J ends, which lost 1 base and 0 bases, there was a span of 6 bases. CDR3 amino acids: CAWSENLNTEAFF. The CDR3 DNA reads as TGTGCCTGGAGTGAAAACCTGAACACTGAAGCTTTCTTT.

V is TRBV27 and J is TRBJ1-1, with D uncertain. V was cut by 5 bases and J by 5 bases, with 12 bases left in between. CDR1 is MNHEY, CDR2 SMNVEV, per germline (reference sequence). The CDR3 covers 13 residues. Written as DNA, the CDR3 is TGTGCCAGCAGTGAGACCGACGGGACTGAAGCTTTCTTT. Protein: CASSETDGTEAFF.

CDR3 in amino acids: CASSSRVLGNTIYF. In nucleotides, the CDR3 is TGTGCCAGCAGCTCAAGGGTCCTTGGAAACACCATATATTTT. This chain joins TRBV13 and TRBJ1-3; no definite D call. Per germline, CDR1 PRHDT and CDR2 FYEKMQ (reference sequence). The CDR3 contains 14 residues. V lost 4 bases and J lost 3, with 10 bases in between.

The CDR3 loop reads CASSYILTDSDHEQYF. CDR3 nucleotide sequence: TGTGCCAGCAGTTATATCCTTACAGACAGCGACCACGAGCAGTACTTC. The chain combines TRBV6-6 with TRBJ2-7, with D perhaps matching TRBD1 (5 bases). Trimming pared 3 bases from V and 5 bases from J, leaving 20 bases between. Germline values: CDR1 MNHNY, CDR2 SVGAGI (reference sequence). The CDR3 totals 16 residues.

CDR3 sequence: CASSPSLAGVINEQFF. CDR3 nucleotide sequence: TGTGCCAGCAGCCCCTCTCTAGCGGGAGTGATAAATGAGCAGTTCTTC. This rearrangement joins TRBV27 to TRBJ2-1, with 10 positions matching TRBD2. Germline-derived CDR1 and CDR2 are MNHEY and SMNVEV (reference sequence). The CDR3 contains 16 residues. V shed 6 bases, J shed 7 bases, and the junction held 12 bases outside the gene matches.

The J gene is TRBJ1-5, the V gene TRBV18; 8 positions match TRBD1. From germline, CDR1 is KGHSH and CDR2 LQKENI. Losses at the gene ends were 3 bases for V and 4 bases for J; bases not matched to a gene: 5. The CDR3 totals 15 residues. The CDR3, as DNA: TGTGCCAGCTCACCGTGGACAGGGCTGAATCAGCCCCAGCATTTT. Its translation: CASSPWTGLNQPQHF.

This clonotype appeared once. The chain combines TRBV9 with TRBJ2-3; 10 nucleotides line up with TRBD1. The CDR3 has 16 residues. V lost 3 bases, J lost 4 bases, and 8 bases stayed unmatched. Germline values: CDR1 SGDLS, CDR2 YYNGEE. CDR3 bases: TGTGCCAGCAGCGGATGGGACAGGGGATATGCAGATACGCAGTATTTT. Amino acid sequence: CASSGWDRGYADTQYF. The complete variable domain, with remaining parts taken from reference TRBV9 and TRBJ2-3, reads DSGVTQTPKHLITATGQRVTLRCSPRSGDLSVYWYQQSLDQGLQFLIQYYNGEERAKGNILERFSAQQFPDLHSELNLSSLELGDSALYFCASSGWDRGYADTQYFGPGTRLTVL.

This sequence joins TRBV6-5 and TRBJ1-2, with a tentative D call TRBD1 (5 bases). The CDR3 is 15 residues long. With 0 bases removed from V and 8 bases from J, the gap between germline ends came to 16 bases. CDR1 is MNHEY, CDR2 SVGAGI, per germline. DNA of the CDR3: TGTGCCAGCAGTTACTCCAGCGGGGACCCGAAAGGCTACACCTTC. This sequence encodes CASSYSSGDPKGYTF.

This chain uses TRBV12-3 or TRBV12-4 with TRBJ2-2; no definite D call. Trimming shortened V by 6 bases and J by 1 base, and 15 bases separated the two germline ends. The CDR3 extends over 16 amino acids. Here the CDR3 DNA reads TGTGCCAGCAGCCCGCCATCGACGGAGAACACCGGGGAGCTGTTTTTT. Residues: CASSPPSTENTGELFF.

J is TRBJ1-5 and V is TRBV15; 9 positions agree with TRBD1. The trim removed 6 bases at V and 4 bases at J, leaving 7 bases unmatched. CDR1 LNHNV and CDR2 YYDKDF come from the germline V gene (reference sequence). The CDR3 is made up of 15 amino acids. The CDR3 DNA reads as TGTGCCACCAGAGGGACAGGGCAATCGAATCAGCCCCAGCATTTT. Translating gives CATRGTGQSNQPQHF.

The V gene is TRBV29-1, the J gene TRBJ2-3, with D perhaps matching TRBD2 (6 bases). Deletions cut 8 bases from V and 1 base from J, with 22 bases between. The CDR3 is 16 amino acids. CDR1 is SQVTM, CDR2 ANQGSEA, per germline. CDR3 amino acids: CSNIPYLAPGTDTQYF. CDR3 bases: TGCAGCAACATTCCATACCTAGCGCCGGGCACAGATACGCAGTATTTT.

The chain links TRBV10-3 to TRBJ2-1; no firm D call. Trimming removed 7 bases from V and 6 bases from J, with 13 bases in between. There are 13 residues in the CDR3. Germline CDR1 is ENHRY and CDR2 is SYGVKD. In nucleotides, the CDR3 is TGTGCCATCACCAAGACCGACGGCAATGAGCAGTTCTTC. The encoded protein is CAITKTDGNEQFF.

In this sample, this clonotype turned up a few times. The V and J genes are TRBV5-1 and TRBJ2-7; D may be TRBD1 (6 bases). Trimming removed 2 bases from V and 2 bases from J, with 11 bases in between. Germline V gene data show CDR1 as SGHRS and CDR2 as YFSETQ. There are 14 residues in the CDR3. This CDR3 is CASSFSTGAYEQYF. DNA for the CDR3: TGCGCCAGCAGCTTCTCGACAGGAGCCTACGAGCAGTACTTC.

The V and J genes are TRBV20-1 and TRBJ1-1; D may be TRBD1 (5 bases). The length of the CDR3 is 13 residues. V gave up 0 bases and J gave up 7 bases, with 12 bases separating them. Per the germline V gene, CDR1 is DFQATT and CDR2 is SNEGSKA (reference sequence). CDR3 sequence reads: CSAREGEYREAFF. In DNA, the CDR3 is TGCAGTGCTAGAGAGGGGGAATACCGTGAAGCTTTCTTT.

The rearrangement uses TRBV10-3 and TRBJ2-2; 7 bases fit TRBD1. This CDR3 has 15 amino acids. Unmatched junction bases numbered 5, after V lost 3 bases and J lost 4 bases. CDR1 ENHRY and CDR2 SYGVKD come from the germline V gene. Written as DNA, the CDR3 is TGTGCCATCAGTGACCCCAGGACAGGCACCGGGGAGCTGTTTTTT. Its protein product is CAISDPRTGTGELFF.

The chain has TRBV12-3 or TRBV12-4 and TRBJ2-5; 8 bases are shared with TRBD2. The CDR3 consists of 16 residues. Trimming removed 6 bases from V and 3 bases from J; junction bases left unmatched: 12. The CDR3 here is CASSHTTTGGEETQYF. The CDR3, as DNA: TGTGCCAGCAGCCATACCACGACGGGAGGGGAAGAGACCCAGTACTTC.

CDR3 amino acids: CASSLTSGAPYNEQFF. The CDR3 bases are TGCGCCAGCAGCCTAACTAGCGGGGCTCCGTACAATGAGCAGTTCTTC. This rearrangement joins TRBV4-1 to TRBJ2-1; TRBD2 matches 10 bases. Looked up from germline, CDR1 is MGHRA and CDR2 is YSYEKL. Trimming removed 4 bases from V and 4 bases from J; junction bases left unmatched: 7. The CDR3 length is 16 residues.

The genes are TRBV12-5 and TRBJ2-1; 8 nucleotides line up with TRBD1. Per the germline V gene, CDR1 is LGHNT and CDR2 is FRNRAP. The CDR3 spans 16 residues. V lost 0 bases and J lost 7; bases outside the gene matches: 8. CDR3 residues: CASGLVLGRGHNEQFF. Written as DNA, the CDR3 is TGTGCTAGTGGTTTGGTACTCGGCAGGGGGCATAATGAGCAGTTCTTC.

This chain joins TRBV27 and TRBJ1-2; 7 bases fit TRBD1. After removal of 6 bases from V and 6 bases from J, the junction contained 4 bases not matched to a gene. The germline gives CDR1 MNHEY, CDR2 SMNVEV (reference sequence). The CDR3 has 12 amino acids. The DNA for the CDR3 is TGTGCCAGCAGCCACGGGACAGATGGCTACACCTTC. Translating it yields CASSHGTDGYTF.

The chain is built from TRBV24-1 and TRBJ1-5, with unresolved D. This CDR3 is built from 13 residues. V was shortened by 8 bases and J by 4 bases, with 11 bases between the two germline ends. Germline V lookup: CDR1 KGHDR, CDR2 SFDVKD. The CDR3 protein is CATISLINQPQHF. CDR3 DNA sequence: TGTGCCACCATCTCCCTAATTAATCAGCCCCAGCATTTT.

V and J are TRBV6-5 and TRBJ1-1, with 7 positions matching TRBD1. Germline lookup yields CDR1 MNHEY and CDR2 SVGAGI. The CDR3 has 13 residues. V shed 6 bases, J shed 5 bases, and the junction held 6 bases outside the gene matches. This CDR3 is CASRSTGWTEAFF. CDR3 coding DNA: TGTGCCAGCAGATCGACAGGGTGGACTGAAGCTTTCTTT.

The chain is built from TRBV7-6 and TRBJ2-5; weak D call: TRBD1 (5 bases). CDR3 length equals 15 residues. Germline CDR1 SGHVS, CDR2 FNYEAQ. Trimming removed 0 bases from V and 3 bases from J, with 11 bases in between. CDR3 sequence reads: CASSLALTAKETQYF. The CDR3 DNA follows: TGTGCCAGCAGCTTAGCGCTGACAGCTAAAGAGACCCAGTACTTC.

The V call is TRBV5-4, the J call TRBJ1-1; 9 positions agree with TRBD1. This CDR3 spans 15 amino acids. Looked up from germline, CDR1 is SGHNT and CDR2 is YYREEE (reference sequence). With V trimmed by 3 bases and J by 1 base, 4 bases remained unmatched. CDR3 loop: CASSSGQGRNTEAFF. The CDR3 DNA reads TGTGCCAGCAGCTCAGGACAGGGGAGGAACACTGAAGCTTTCTTT.

This clonotype turned up a few times. The V call is TRBV30, the J call TRBJ2-2; the D is unclear. The CDR3 has 11 amino acids. Trimming removed 0 bases from V and 6 bases from J, with 2 bases in between. CDR1 is GTSNPN and CDR2 is SVGIG in the germline V gene (reference sequence). The DNA for the CDR3 is TGTGCCTGGAGTGTCCCCGGGGAGCTGTTTTTT. The encoded protein is CAWSVPGELFF.

CDR3 DNA: TGTGCCACCAGCAGAGCTCAAGGTGCCCCTGACTACGAGCAGTACTTC. Amino acids: CATSRAQGAPDYEQYF. The chain is built from TRBV15 and TRBJ2-7; D gene ambiguous. The CDR3 runs to 16 residues. The germline V and J ends were trimmed by 1 base and 3 bases, with 16 bases remaining between them. CDR1 is LNHNV and CDR2 is YYDKDF in the germline V gene (reference sequence).

This chain uses TRBV4-1 with TRBJ2-5, with D perhaps TRBD2 (5 bases). V was cut by 1 base and J by 5 bases, with 11 bases left in between. The CDR3 has 14 residues. Germline-derived CDR1 and CDR2 are MGHRA and YSYEKL. CDR3 sequence (DNA): TGCGCCAGCAGCCAAGTCGCTACGGGGGAGACCCAGTACTTC. As protein: CASSQVATGETQYF.